Shown below are 18 T cell receptor beta chains from a single sample sequenced in a study of cytomegalovirus exposure and HLA in healthy donors. PCR employed 60 Vbeta and 13 Jbeta primers. Some clones are missing from TCRdb's copy, which holds only in-frame ones; the method was immunoSEQ multiplex PCR. The sample lists some 96,000 clones, approximately 72% seen once, with roughly 6.9% in the top ten. Sequenced sample: PBMCs. The receptors originated from a man aged 40-49 years in good health and CMV-seropositive.

This clone appeared once. This rearrangement joins TRBV19 to TRBJ2-7, with D tentatively TRBD1 (6 bases). Germline V lookup: CDR1 LNHDA, CDR2 SQIVND (reference sequence). The CDR3 loop spans 13 amino acids. V dropped 3 bases and J dropped 6 bases, with 12 bases sitting between them. CDR3 sequence reads: CASSIGLRGEQYF. As DNA, the CDR3 is TGTGCCAGTAGTATTGGTCTCAGGGGCGAGCAGTACTTC. Supplemented by reference TRBV19 and TRBJ2-7, the full variable domain reads DGGITQSPKYLFRKEGQNVTLSCEQNLNHDAMYWYRQDPGQGLRLIYYSQIVNDFQKGDIAEGYSVSREKKESFPLTVTSAQKNPTAFYLCASSIGLRGEQYFGPGTRLTVT.

V is TRBV6-6 and J is TRBJ2-1; 8 bases are shared with TRBD2. Germline V gene lookup returns CDR1 MNHNY and CDR2 SVGAGI (reference sequence). The CDR3 extends over 16 amino acids. Losses at the gene ends were 5 bases for V and 3 bases for J; bases not matched to a gene: 9. Written as DNA, the CDR3 is TGTGCCAGCAGTCTCTTAAGCGGGAGCTACTACAATGAGCAGTTCTTC. Translated, it gives CASSLLSGSYYNEQFF.

The rearrangement joins TRBV6-1 to TRBJ1-1; the D is unclear. Trimming stripped 2 bases from V and 5 bases from J, with 9 bases between. From germline, CDR1 is MNHNS and CDR2 SASEGT. The CDR3 has 13 amino acids. The CDR3 DNA sequence: TGTGCCAGCAGTGAACACCCAGGAACTGAAGCTTTCTTT. Protein product: CASSEHPGTEAFF.

The chain is built from TRBV10-1 and TRBJ1-2; D perhaps matches TRBD1 (5 bases). The CDR3 runs to 13 residues. Germline-derived CDR1 and CDR2 are WNHNN and SYGVQD (reference sequence). Trimming took 4 bases from V and 2 from J, leaving 8 bases between them. In nucleotides, the CDR3 is TGCGCCAGCAGTGGGCGGGGGAACTATGGCTACACCTTC. Residues: CASSGRGNYGYTF.

The CDR3 spells CASSIAGSNQPQHF. The CDR3 nucleotides read TGTGCCAGTAGTATTGCAGGGTCGAATCAGCCCCAGCATTTT. The V call is TRBV19, the J call TRBJ1-5; D is perhaps TRBD1 (5 bases). V gave up 3 bases and J gave up 4 bases, with 10 bases separating them. Germline lookup yields CDR1 LNHDA and CDR2 SQIVND (reference sequence). The CDR3 is made up of 14 amino acids.

The chain links TRBV9 to TRBJ2-7; the D gene is possibly TRBD2 (6 bases). Germline V gene data show CDR1 as SGDLS and CDR2 as YYNGEE. Trimming left V 4 bases short and J 0 bases short, with 11 bases between. CDR3 length equals 14 residues. CDR3 nucleotide sequence: TGTGCCAGCAGCTTAGCGGAGAGCTCCTACGAGCAGTACTTC. Translation gives CASSLAESSYEQYF.

The chain joins TRBV5-1 to TRBJ2-3; D is unresolved. The germline V gene has CDR1 SGHRS and CDR2 YFSETQ. The V and J ends lost 2 bases and 1 base respectively, with 8 bases between them. The CDR3 has 14 residues. The CDR3, as DNA: TGCGCCAGCAGCTTAGCTACGGGCACAGATACGCAGTATTTT. It codes for CASSLATGTDTQYF.

The chain combines TRBV9 with TRBJ1-5, with a possible D match to TRBD1 (5 bases). The CDR3 spans 14 residues. Germline assignment: CDR1 SGDLS and CDR2 YYNGEE. The V gene lost 2 bases and the J gene lost 6 bases, with 12 bases spanning the gap. The CDR3 protein is CASSVSGEGQPQHF. DNA of the CDR3: TGTGCCAGCAGCGTTTCGGGGGAGGGTCAGCCCCAGCATTTT.

The chain joins TRBV5-4 to TRBJ2-5; weak D call: TRBD2 (6 bases). CDR3 length equals 14 residues. Germline values: CDR1 SGHNT, CDR2 YYREEE (reference sequence). V was shortened by 0 bases and J by 4 bases, with 10 bases between the two germline ends. CDR3 nucleotides: TGTGCCAGCAGCTTGGAGGGAGGCGGAGAGACCCAGTACTTC. Translated, it gives CASSLEGGGETQYF.

The chain uses TRBV6-1 and TRBJ1-1; unclear D gene. V lost 8 bases, J lost 0 bases, and 10 bases lay in between. The CDR3 length is 13 residues. Germline CDR1 MNHNS, CDR2 SASEGT. The CDR3 DNA is TGTGCCAGCCTGCCCAGATTGAACACTGAAGCTTTCTTT. Translated: CASLPRLNTEAFF.

The genes are TRBV4-2 and TRBJ1-1; D is ambiguous. The CDR3 is 16 residues long. The V and J ends lost 1 base and 10 bases respectively, with 22 bases between them. Germline CDR1 is LGHNA and CDR2 is YNFKEQ. CDR3: CASSQAGLDPSCGAFF. The CDR3 region has the DNA TGTGCCAGCAGCCAAGCGGGTCTAGACCCCAGCTGCGGAGCTTTCTTT.

The gene calls are TRBV15 and TRBJ2-1; no reliable D call. The germline V and J ends were trimmed by 8 bases and 9 bases, with 14 bases remaining between them. Germline CDR1 is LNHNV and CDR2 is YYDKDF (reference sequence). This CDR3 is built from 12 residues. The CDR3 DNA sequence: TGTGCCACCGGGCCCGTGTCCCGTGAGCAGTTCTTC. Translated: CATGPVSREQFF.

V is TRBV5-4 and J is TRBJ2-1; 9 nucleotides align to TRBD2. CDR1 is SGHNT, CDR2 YYREEE, per germline (reference sequence). The CDR3 length is 15 residues. V was clipped by 0 bases and J by 8 bases; unmatched bases: 6. The CDR3 bases are TGTGCCAGCAGCTTGGGCGGGAGGGCCGAGGATGAGCAGTTCTTC. This translates into CASSLGGRAEDEQFF. The variable domain in full, with the rest retrieved from reference TRBV5-4 and TRBJ2-1, is ETGVTQSPTHLIKTRGQQVTLRCSSQSGHNTVSWYQQALGQGPQFIFQYYREEENGRGNFPPRFSGLQFPNYSSELNVNALELDDSALYLCASSLGGRAEDEQFFGPGTRLTVL.

This chain links TRBV7-8 with TRBJ2-7; 9 bases are a match to TRBD1. CDR1 and CDR2 (germline): SGHVS, FQNEAQ. The CDR3 totals 15 residues. J lost 2 bases, V lost 8 bases, and 10 bases had no gene match. The DNA of the CDR3 is TGTGCCAGCCGGTCCATACGGGACAGGGCCTACGAGCAGTACTTC. Residues: CASRSIRDRAYEQYF.

V gene TRBV4-3 combines with J gene TRBJ2-7, with 7 bases lining up with TRBD2. The germline V gene encodes CDR1 LGHNA and CDR2 YSLEER. J lost 3 bases, V lost 0 bases, and 5 bases had no gene match. CDR3 size: 15 residues. Here the CDR3 DNA reads TGCGCCAGCAGCCAAGAGGCGGGGGATTTCTACGAGCAGTACTTC. As protein: CASSQEAGDFYEQYF.

The chain combines TRBV13 with TRBJ2-3; 10 bases are shared with TRBD2. Germline lookup yields CDR1 PRHDT and CDR2 FYEKMQ (reference sequence). V lost 5 bases to trimming and J lost 2 bases; unmatched junction nucleotides: 7. The CDR3 length is 16 residues. The CDR3 coding sequence is TGTGCCAGCAGCCTAAGGCTAGCGGGGGTCACAGATACGCAGTATTTT. It encodes CASSLRLAGVTDTQYF. The full variable domain, its missing parts supplied by reference TRBV13 and TRBJ2-3, is AAGVIQSPRHLIKEKRETATLKCYPIPRHDTVYWYQQGPGQDPQFLISFYEKMQSDKGSIPDRFSAQQFSDYHSELNMSSLELGDSALYFCASSLRLAGVTDTQYFGPGTRLTVL.

The rearrangement uses TRBV4-1 and TRBJ1-1, with TRBD1 matching 9 bases. CDR1 MGHRA and CDR2 YSYEKL come from the germline V gene. There are 13 residues in the CDR3. V shed 2 bases and J 8 bases; nucleotides not matched to a gene: 3. Here the CDR3 DNA reads TGCGCCAGCAGCCAAAACAGGGGGCGCGAAGCTTTCTTT. Its translation: CASSQNRGREAFF.

This chain joins TRBV7-9 and TRBJ2-3, with D perhaps TRBD1 (6 bases). The CDR3 contains 14 residues. Germline values: CDR1 SEHNR, CDR2 FQNEAQ (reference sequence). Trimming took off 5 bases at V and 3 bases at J, with 12 bases between the two ends. The CDR3 DNA reads as TGTGCCAGCAGCCAACAACAGGGAACAGATACGCAGTATTTT. Translation: CASSQQQGTDTQYF.